This T cell receptor beta chain comes out of a study of OX40 agonist ivuxolimab in advanced cancers. Study as a whole: Prior anti-PD-1, anti-PD-L1 or anti-CTLA-4 therapy did not bar entry, and about 38% had some.

General study findings and limits: Among the lowest peripheral clonal expansion occurred in 0.1-3.0 mg/kg partial responders.

Regarding this clone: The antigen remains unidentified. The sample carries other DNA sequences with the same CDR3.

The assay was immunoSEQ multiplex PCR, and TCRdb's table has in-frame clones only and misses some. The sample consists of fewer than 40,000 clones, about four fifths of them appearing once. V was cut by 0 bases and J by 4 bases, with 10 bases left in between. The CDR3 covers 14 residues. Per the germline V gene, CDR1 is SNHLY and CDR2 is FYNNEI. The chain couples TRBV2 to TRBJ2-7; TRBD1 might be the D (5 bases). This specimen was CD4+ or CD8+ T cells sorted from blood, taken in a trial of the OX40 agonist ivuxolimab. The origin of this receptor is an adult with an advanced solid tumor such as melanoma, head and neck, liver or kidney cancer. CDR3 protein: CASSEAGRDYEQYF. The CDR3 coding sequence is TGTGCCAGCAGTGAAGCTGGCAGGGATTACGAGCAGTACTTC.